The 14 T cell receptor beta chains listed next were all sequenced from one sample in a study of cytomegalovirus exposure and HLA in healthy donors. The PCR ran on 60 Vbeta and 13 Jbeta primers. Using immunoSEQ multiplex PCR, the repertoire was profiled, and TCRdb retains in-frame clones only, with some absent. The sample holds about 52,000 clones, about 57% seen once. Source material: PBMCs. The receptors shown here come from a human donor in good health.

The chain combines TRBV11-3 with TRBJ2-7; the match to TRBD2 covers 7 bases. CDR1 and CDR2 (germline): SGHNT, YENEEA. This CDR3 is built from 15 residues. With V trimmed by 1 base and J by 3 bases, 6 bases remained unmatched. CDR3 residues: CASSLGGTTYYEQYF. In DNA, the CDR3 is TGTGCCAGCAGCTTAGGTGGGACTACCTACTACGAGCAGTACTTC.

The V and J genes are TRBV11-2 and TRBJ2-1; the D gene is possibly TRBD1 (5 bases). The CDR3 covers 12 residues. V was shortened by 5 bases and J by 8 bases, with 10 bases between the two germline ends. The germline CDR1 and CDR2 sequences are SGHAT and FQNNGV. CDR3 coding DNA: TGTGCCAGCAGCCAAGGGGTGTATGAGCAGTTCTTC. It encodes CASSQGVYEQFF.

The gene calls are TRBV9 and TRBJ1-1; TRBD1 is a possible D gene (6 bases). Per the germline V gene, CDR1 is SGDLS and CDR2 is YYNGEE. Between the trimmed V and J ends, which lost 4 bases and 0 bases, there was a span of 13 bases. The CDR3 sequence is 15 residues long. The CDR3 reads CASSLRQDMNTEAFF. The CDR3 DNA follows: TGTGCCAGCAGCCTCCGACAGGACATGAACACTGAAGCTTTCTTT.

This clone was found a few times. CDR3 region: CASSPDRGGNSPLHF. The DNA of the CDR3 is TGCGCCAGCAGCCCGGACAGGGGTGGGAATTCACCCCTCCACTTT. The rearrangement links TRBV5-1 to TRBJ1-6; TRBD1 matches at 9 bases. CDR3 length: 15 residues. The V segment lost 4 bases and the J segment 7 bases; nucleotides outside the gene matches: 6. Germline CDR1 is SGHRS and CDR2 is YFSETQ.

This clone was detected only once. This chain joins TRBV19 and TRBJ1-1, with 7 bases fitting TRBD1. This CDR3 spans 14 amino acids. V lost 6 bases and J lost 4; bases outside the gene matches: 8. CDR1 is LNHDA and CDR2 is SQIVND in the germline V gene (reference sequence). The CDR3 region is CASRHTNRGTEAFF. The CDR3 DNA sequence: TGTGCCAGTAGGCATACGAACAGGGGCACTGAAGCTTTCTTT.

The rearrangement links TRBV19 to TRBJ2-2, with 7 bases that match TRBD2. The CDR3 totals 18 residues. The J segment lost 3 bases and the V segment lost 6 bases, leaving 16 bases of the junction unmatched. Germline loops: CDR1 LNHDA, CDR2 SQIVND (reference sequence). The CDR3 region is CASSRPPPGTTYTGELFF. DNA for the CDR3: TGTGCCAGTAGCCGCCCGCCCCCCGGGACTACCTACACCGGGGAGCTGTTTTTT.

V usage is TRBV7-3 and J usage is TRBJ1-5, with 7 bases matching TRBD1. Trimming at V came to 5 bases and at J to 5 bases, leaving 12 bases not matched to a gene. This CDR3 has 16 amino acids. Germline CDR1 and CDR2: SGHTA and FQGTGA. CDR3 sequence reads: CASSPTSGTEYQPQHF. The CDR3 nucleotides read TGTGCCAGCAGCCCGACCTCCGGGACAGAATATCAGCCCCAGCATTTT.

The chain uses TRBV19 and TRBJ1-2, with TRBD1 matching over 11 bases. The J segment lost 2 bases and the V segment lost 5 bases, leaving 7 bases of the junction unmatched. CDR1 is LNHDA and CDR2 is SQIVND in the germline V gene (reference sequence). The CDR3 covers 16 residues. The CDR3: CASSLPGQGANYGYTF. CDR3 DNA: TGTGCCAGTAGTCTTCCAGGACAGGGGGCAAACTATGGCTACACCTTC.

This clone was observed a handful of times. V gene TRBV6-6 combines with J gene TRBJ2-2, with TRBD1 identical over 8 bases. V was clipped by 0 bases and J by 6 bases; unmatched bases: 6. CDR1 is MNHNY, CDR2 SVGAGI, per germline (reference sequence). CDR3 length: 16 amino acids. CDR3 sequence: CASSYSGQGRAGELFF. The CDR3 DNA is TGTGCCAGCAGTTACTCTGGACAGGGAAGGGCCGGGGAGCTGTTTTTT.

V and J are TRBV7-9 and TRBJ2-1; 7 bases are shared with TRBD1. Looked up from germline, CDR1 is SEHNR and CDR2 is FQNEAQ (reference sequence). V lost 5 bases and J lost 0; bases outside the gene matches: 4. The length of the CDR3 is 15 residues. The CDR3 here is CASSLYRGSYNEQFF. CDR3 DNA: TGTGCCAGCAGCCTATACAGGGGCTCCTACAATGAGCAGTTCTTC. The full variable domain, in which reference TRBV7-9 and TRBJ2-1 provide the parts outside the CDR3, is DTGVSQNPRHKITKRGQNVTFRCDPISEHNRLYWYRQTLGQGPEFLTYFQNEAQLEKSRLLSDRFSAERPKGSFSTLEIQRTEQGDSAMYLCASSLYRGSYNEQFFGPGTRLTVL.

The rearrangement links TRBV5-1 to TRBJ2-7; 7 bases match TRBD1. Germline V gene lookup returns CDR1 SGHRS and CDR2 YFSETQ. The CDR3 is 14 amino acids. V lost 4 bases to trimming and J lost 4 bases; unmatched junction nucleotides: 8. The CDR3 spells CASSKGTEGYEQYF. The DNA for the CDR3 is TGCGCCAGCAGCAAAGGGACAGAGGGTTACGAGCAGTACTTC.

The CDR3: CASSQPGGGETQYF. CDR3 DNA: TGCGCCAGCAGCCAACCAGGGGGCGGAGAGACCCAGTACTTC. The chain couples TRBV4-1 to TRBJ2-5; 8 nucleotides line up with TRBD1. The CDR3 is 14 amino acids. Germline loops: CDR1 MGHRA, CDR2 YSYEKL. With 2 bases clipped from V and 4 bases from J, the junction kept 3 bases outside the gene matches.

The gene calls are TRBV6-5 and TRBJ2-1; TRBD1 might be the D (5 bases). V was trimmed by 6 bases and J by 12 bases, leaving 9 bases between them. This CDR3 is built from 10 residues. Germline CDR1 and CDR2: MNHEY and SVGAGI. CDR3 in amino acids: CASRNRSQFF. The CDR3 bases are TGTGCCAGCAGAAACAGGTCGCAGTTCTTC.

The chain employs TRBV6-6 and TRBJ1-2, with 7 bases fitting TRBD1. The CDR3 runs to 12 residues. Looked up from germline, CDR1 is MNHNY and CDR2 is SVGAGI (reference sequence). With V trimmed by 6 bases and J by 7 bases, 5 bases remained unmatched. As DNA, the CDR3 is TGTGCCAGCAGAGACAGGGAGAGTGGCTACACCTTC. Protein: CASRDRESGYTF.